This note documents a single T cell receptor beta chain sequence. This sample is drawn from a study of blood T cell repertoires in COVID-19. The CDR3 contains 15 residues. Looked up from germline, CDR1 is LNHDA and CDR2 is SQIVND (reference sequence). J was trimmed by 2 bases and V by 8 bases; bases with no gene match: 7. Seattle enrolled patients during active infection and tracked them longitudinally. The table came from immunoSEQ multiplex PCR; TCRdb's copy has only in-frame clones and leaves some out. The data contain 200,000 to 250,000 clones, about 94% of them singletons. The sample consisted of peripheral blood. This sequence was found in a man between 60 and 75 years old with COVID-19, enrolled during active disease. The chain uses TRBV19 and TRBJ2-7, with 12 bases fitting TRBD2. The CDR3 region has the DNA TGTGCCAGTTCTCCCGGACTAGCGGGGACCTACGAGCAGTACTTC. This gives the protein CASSPGLAGTYEQYF.